This entry describes one TCR beta chain. No antigen is known for it. TCRdb reprocessed the RT-PCR reads with MiXCR, giving one entry per CDR3 protein. The table shows more than 600,000 distinct CDR3 sequences, with less than 20% occurring only once. The data stem from a study of response to subunit inactivated influenza vaccine. Findings and caveats of the study: Few additional T cells are recruited per seasonal influenza vaccination, authors suggested.

This CDR3 is 14 amino acids long. The germline gives CDR1 ENHRY, CDR2 SYGVKD. The V end lost 8 bases, the J end lost 0 bases, and 8 bases lay between the germline ends. The chain recombines TRBV10-3 with TRBJ2-6; a weak D match, TRBD2 (6 bases). This TCR came from a man aged 45-60 years who received an inactivated influenza vaccine. The sample was PBMCs from blood, taken 5 days after vaccination. The CDR3 loop reads CAIGGSSGANVLTF. The CDR3 DNA reads TGTGCCATCGGGGGGAGCTCTGGGGCCAACGTCCTGACTTTC.